This T cell receptor (beta chain) originates from a study of cytomegalovirus exposure and HLA in healthy donors. The donors were healthy bone marrow donors. PCR used 60 Vbeta primers and 13 Jbeta primers. Data came from immunoSEQ multiplex PCR; TCRdb stores just in-frame clones and leaves some out. Here the sample spans under 150,000 clones, approximately 71% being singletons. Study-wide points: In a later analysis, a missense DCLRE1C variant was linked to TCR beta V- and J-gene trimming.

A word on this clone: Its target is not known.

Material: PBMCs. This TCR came from a woman in her sixties or seventies in good health and CMV-seronegative.

The CDR3 here is CAISEGGSRTEAFF. The CDR3 coding sequence is TGTGCCATCAGTGAGGGGGGGTCTCGCACTGAAGCTTTCTTT. The genes are TRBV10-3 and TRBJ1-1, with D possibly TRBD1 on 5 matching bases. CDR3 length: 14 amino acids. V was clipped by 2 bases and J by 4 bases, with 11 bases between them. Germline assignment: CDR1 ENHRY and CDR2 SYGVKD.